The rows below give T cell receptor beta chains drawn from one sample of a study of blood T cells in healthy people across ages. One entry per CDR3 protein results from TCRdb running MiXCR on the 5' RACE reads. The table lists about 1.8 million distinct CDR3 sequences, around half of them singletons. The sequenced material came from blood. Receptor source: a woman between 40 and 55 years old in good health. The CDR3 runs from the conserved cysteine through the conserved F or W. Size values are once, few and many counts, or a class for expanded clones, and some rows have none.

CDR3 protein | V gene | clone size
CASSLQVGGIQETQYF | TRBV7-7 | -
CASKRDEGASYEQYF | TRBV6-2/TRBV6-3 | -
CASSPGSRDQETRYF | TRBV11-2 | -
CSARGPAPEQFF | TRBV20-1 | -
CASNNDGPVYF | TRBV7-9 | -
CASRGSSHLGTEAFF | TRBV6-1 | -
CSVQRGQASYEQYF | TRBV20-1 | few
CSAIDDRIYEQFF | TRBV20-1 | -
CASSVELLGRGYNEQYF | TRBV9 | -
CATSRAQGDGYTF | TRBV15 | -
CASNQGWVSSYEQYF | TRBV6-5 | few
CATSREGQTYEQYF | TRBV15 | -
CSASPRPGFNSPLHF | TRBV20-1 | -
CASSQGQGFFREQYF | TRBV5-6 | -
CASSWAPSDEQFF | TRBV5-5 | few
CASSLRETQCF | TRBV28 | once